This T cell receptor (beta chain) is from a study of Graves' ophthalmopathy and Graves' hyperthyroidism. Turning to the study itself: Calling hyperthyroidism stable required that no ophthalmopathy show up within 18 months of follow-up. Study results and limitations: The model predicted ophthalmopathy progression with roughly 71% sensitivity and approximately 72% specificity. Blood also carried most expanded thyroid clonotypes exceeding 0.001 frequency.

Clinicians diagnosed using symptoms, serum thyroxine, TRAb, thyroid ultrasound and orbital computed tomography. From RNA, the CDR3 regions of TCR beta chains were amplified and sequenced. An opening RT-PCR round employed HTBI primers and preceded a second-round multiplex PCR. One entry per CDR3 protein results from TCRdb running MiXCR on the multiplex PCR reads. The sample has around 1,000,000 distinct CDR3 sequences; roughly 35% are singletons. A remark on this clonotype: Its specificity is unknown.

The CDR3 runs to 14 residues. Germline lookup yields CDR1 SGHAT and CDR2 FQNNGV. This TCR came from an adult man with Graves' hyperthyroidism. The chain couples TRBV11-2 to TRBJ1-5, with D perhaps matching TRBD1 (5 bases). Sequencing input: peripheral blood or thyroid tissue (not recorded which). CDR3 region: CASPPRAGSQPQHF. The CDR3 nucleotides are TGTGCTAGCCCCCCACGTGCAGGGTCTCAGCCCCAGCATTTT.